The sequence of this T cell receptor (beta chain) was determined in a study of beta chain features in type 1 diabetes. To note about this clone: Its antigen is unknown.

Isolated RNA was reverse transcribed in full, so expressed TCRB transcripts were sequenced. Sequencing was performed with immunoSEQ multiplex PCR; in TCRdb, only in-frame clones are kept and a portion is missing. Among over 650,000 clones listed, roughly an eighth were seen once. Researchers reported sorting CD4+ naive, central memory, regulatory and stem cell-like memory cells via CD45RO/CCR7/CD25/CD127/CD95/CD27. The CDR3 is made up of 12 amino acids. V dropped 3 bases and J dropped 3 bases, with 3 bases sitting between them. Germline V gene data show CDR1 as SGHVS and CDR2 as FNYEAQ. Study results and caveats: Patients with Type 1 diabetes showed moderately but significantly shorter TCRB CDR3s in all four CD4+ subsets. The study found fewer insertions and more deletions at VDJ junctions in type 1 diabetes patients. Reads derived from cDNA could over-represent cells showing high TCR expression.

Sequencing was done on a sample of naive CD4+ T cells from blood. The rearrangement links TRBV7-6 to TRBJ2-1; no clear D. The receptor's source is a man younger than 35 with type 1 diabetes. The CDR3 sequence is CASSFVYNEQFF. The CDR3 bases are TGTGCCAGCAGCTTTGTCTACAATGAGCAGTTCTTC.